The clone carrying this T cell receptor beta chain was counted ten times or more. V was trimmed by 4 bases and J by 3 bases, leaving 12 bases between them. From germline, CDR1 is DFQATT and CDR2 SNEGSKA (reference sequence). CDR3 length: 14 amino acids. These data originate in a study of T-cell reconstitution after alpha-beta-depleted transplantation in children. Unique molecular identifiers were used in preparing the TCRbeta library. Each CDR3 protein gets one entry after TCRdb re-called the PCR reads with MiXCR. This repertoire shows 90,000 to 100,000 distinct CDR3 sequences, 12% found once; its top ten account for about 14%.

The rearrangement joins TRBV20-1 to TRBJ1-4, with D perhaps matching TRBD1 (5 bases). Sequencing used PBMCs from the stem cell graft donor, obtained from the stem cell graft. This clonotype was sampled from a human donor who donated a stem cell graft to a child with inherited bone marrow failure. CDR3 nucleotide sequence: TGCAGTGCTACTGGGGGGGAGTCTAATGAAAAACTGTTTTTT. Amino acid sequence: CSATGGESNEKLFF.